These 5 T cell receptor beta chains originate from one sample sequenced in a study of shared clonotypes between healthy human individuals. Profiled with immunoSEQ multiplex PCR; TCRdb holds only in-frame clones, not every one. This table has around 990,000 clones, 60% to 80% appearing once. Sequenced: memory CD4+ T cells from PBMCs. Subset defined: CD45RA-negative fraction. The receptor source for this set is a young man in good health. Some clones in this sample may be carry-over from other donors' samples.

The J gene is TRBJ2-7, the V gene TRBV7-2; 9 bases line up with TRBD2. V lost 2 bases and J lost 3; bases outside the gene matches: 5. Germline V gives CDR1 SGHTA, CDR2 FQGNSA. This CDR3 region has 15 residues. The CDR3, as DNA: TGTGCCAGCAGCTTAATGGTAGCGGGGGACTACGAGCAGTACTTC. It codes for CASSLMVAGDYEQYF.

The chain is built from TRBV2 and TRBJ2-7, with D uncertain. The V and J ends lost 3 bases and 0 bases respectively, with 9 bases between them. Germline CDR1 and CDR2: SNHLY and FYNNEI. This CDR3 has 14 amino acids. CDR3 nucleotides: TGTGCCAGCAGTGAGGGCAGCTACTCCTACGAGCAGTACTTC. It codes for CASSEGSYSYEQYF.

The chain is built from TRBV29-1 and TRBJ1-4; tentative D call: TRBD1 (6 bases). Trimming removed 7 bases at V and 5 bases at J, with 17 bases between. This CDR3 is built from 14 residues. CDR1 is SQVTM, CDR2 ANQGSEA, per germline. CDR3 bases: TGCAGCGCCTCCCTTAGGGGGGGAAATGAAAAACTGTTTTTT. Amino acid sequence: CSASLRGGNEKLFF. Using reference TRBV29-1 and TRBJ1-4 for the parts outside the CDR3, the full variable domain is SAVISQKPSRDICQRGTSLTIQCQVDSQVTMMFWYRQQPGQSLTLIATANQGSEATYESGFVIDKFPISRPNLTFSTLTVSNMSPEDSSIYLCSASLRGGNEKLFFGSGTQLSVL.

This chain's CDR3 is CASSPDSSTEAFF. The DNA for the CDR3 is TGTGCCAGCAGCCCTGACAGTAGCACTGAAGCTTTCTTT. The genes are TRBV7-9 and TRBJ1-1; D is perhaps TRBD1 (5 bases). The CDR3 has 13 amino acids. Germline-derived CDR1 and CDR2 are SEHNR and FQNEAQ (reference sequence). V lost 5 bases to trimming and J lost 4 bases, with 11 bases between them.

This clone was seen just once. V gene TRBV25-1 combines with J gene TRBJ1-1; D gene uncertain. Germline lookup yields CDR1 MGHDK and CDR2 SYGVNS. V was shortened by 10 bases and J by 0 bases, with 21 bases between the two germline ends. This CDR3 comprises 16 residues. Here the CDR3 reads CATKSTSAILNTEAFF. The CDR3 nucleotides are TGTGCCACCAAAAGTACGTCAGCCATATTGAACACTGAAGCTTTCTTT. Complete variable domain (other parts from reference TRBV25-1 and TRBJ1-1): EADIYQTPRYLVIGTGKKITLECSQTMGHDKMYWYQQDPGMELHLIHYSYGVNSTEKGDLSSESTVSRIRTEHFPLTLESARPSHTSQYLCATKSTSAILNTEAFFGQGTRLTVV.